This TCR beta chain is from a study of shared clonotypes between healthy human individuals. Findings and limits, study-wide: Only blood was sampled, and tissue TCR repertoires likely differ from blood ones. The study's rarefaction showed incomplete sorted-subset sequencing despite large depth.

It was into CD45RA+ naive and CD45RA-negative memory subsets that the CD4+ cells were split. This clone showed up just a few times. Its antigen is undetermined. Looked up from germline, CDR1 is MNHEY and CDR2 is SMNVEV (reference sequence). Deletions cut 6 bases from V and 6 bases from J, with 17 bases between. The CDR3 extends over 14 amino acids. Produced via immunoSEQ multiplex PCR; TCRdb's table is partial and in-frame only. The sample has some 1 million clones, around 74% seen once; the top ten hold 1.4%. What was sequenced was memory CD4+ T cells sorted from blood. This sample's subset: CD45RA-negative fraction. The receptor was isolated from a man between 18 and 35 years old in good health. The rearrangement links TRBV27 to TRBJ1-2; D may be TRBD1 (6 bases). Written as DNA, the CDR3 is TGTGCCAGCAGCCCCGGGACACGCCTAAATGGCTACACCTTC. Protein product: CASSPGTRLNGYTF.